What follows are 12 T cell receptor beta chains derived from one specimen sequenced in a study of T cell changes during pregnancy in multiple sclerosis. Libraries were prepared by immunoSEQ multiplex PCR; TCRdb keeps only in-frame clonotypes and omits some of them. The table includes approximately 53,000 clones, about nine tenths detected once. The starting material was CD4+ T cells from peripheral blood mononuclear cells, obtained in the second trimester of pregnancy. The receptors shown here come from a female donor with multiple sclerosis, enrolled in a pregnancy study.

This clone showed up just once. The V and J genes are TRBV10-3 and TRBJ2-7, with 10 bases fitting TRBD2. J was trimmed by 5 bases and V by 4 bases; bases with no gene match: 8. This CDR3 spans 15 amino acids. Looked up from germline, CDR1 is ENHRY and CDR2 is SYGVKD. The CDR3 loop is CAISATSSGGNEQYF. The CDR3 coding sequence is TGTGCCATCAGTGCGACTTCTAGCGGGGGAAACGAGCAGTACTTC.

The rearrangement joins TRBV7-9 to TRBJ2-7; 10 positions agree with TRBD2. The CDR3 runs 17 residues. Germline lookup yields CDR1 SEHNR and CDR2 FQNEAQ (reference sequence). V dropped 5 bases and J dropped 6; count of bases not matched to a gene: 16. CDR3 in DNA: TGTGCCAGCAGCCGAAGCGGGGGGGTTGACCTATCGGGCGAGCAGTACTTC. Amino acids: CASSRSGGVDLSGEQYF.

The chain joins TRBV7-2 to TRBJ2-5; weak D call: TRBD2 (5 bases). The CDR3 has 14 amino acids. Per the germline V gene, CDR1 is SGHTA and CDR2 is FQGNSA. Trimming took 5 bases from V and 5 from J, leaving 15 bases between them. CDR3 nucleotides: TGTGCCAGCAGCCCCCTACTAGAGGTGGAGACCCAGTACTTC. As protein: CASSPLLEVETQYF.

The chain combines TRBV6-8 with TRBJ2-2; 9 bases align to TRBD1. Germline values: CDR1 MNHGY, CDR2 SAAAGT. The ends lost 6 bases at V and 4 bases at J; junction bases unmatched: 3. The CDR3 runs to 14 residues. CDR3 DNA: TGTGCCAGCAGCCCGACAGGGGGCACCGGGGAGCTGTTTTTT. Translated: CASSPTGGTGELFF.

The rearrangement joins TRBV10-1 to TRBJ2-4, with no clear D. CDR1 and CDR2 (germline): WNHNN, SYGVQD (reference sequence). Between the trimmed V and J ends, which lost 0 bases and 9 bases, there was a span of 9 bases. The CDR3 spans 13 residues. The CDR3: CASSESTGGIQYF. In nucleotides, the CDR3 is TGCGCCAGCAGTGAGTCCACCGGTGGCATTCAGTACTTC.

This chain joins TRBV27 and TRBJ1-6; 8 bases match TRBD1. This CDR3 contains 15 residues. V trimming: 6 bases; J trimming: 7 bases; junction bases outside the gene matches: 8. Per the germline V gene, CDR1 is MNHEY and CDR2 is SMNVEV (reference sequence). CDR3 DNA: TGTGCCAGCAGCCCTACAGGGGGGTACAATTCACCCCTCCACTTT. Protein sequence: CASSPTGGYNSPLHF.

The CDR3 coding sequence is TGTGCCAGCTCAAAAATGAGGGATGAGCAGTTCTTC. It encodes CASSKMRDEQFF. The chain uses TRBV18 and TRBJ2-1; the D gene is possibly TRBD2 (5 bases). In germline, CDR1 is KGHSH, CDR2 LQKENI. This CDR3 is built from 12 residues. V was shortened by 5 bases and J by 8 bases, with 10 bases between the two germline ends.

V is TRBV6-1 and J is TRBJ2-3; 8 bases are shared with TRBD2. The CDR3 extends over 16 amino acids. V shed 4 bases, J shed 2 bases, and the junction held 8 bases outside the gene matches. Germline-derived CDR1 and CDR2 are MNHNS and SASEGT. CDR3 region: CASSGRVAGFTDTQYF. In nucleotides, the CDR3 is TGTGCCAGCAGTGGGAGGGTAGCGGGGTTCACAGATACGCAGTATTTT.

This clone was recorded once. The rearrangement joins TRBV6-5 to TRBJ1-3; D unresolved. Trimming shortened V by 0 bases and J by 1 base, and 4 bases separated the two germline ends. Germline CDR1 is MNHEY and CDR2 is SVGAGI. This CDR3 comprises 14 residues. The DNA for the CDR3 is TGTGCCAGCAGTTACTCGAGGTCTGGAAACACCATATATTTT. Its translation: CASSYSRSGNTIYF.

V is TRBV6-5 and J is TRBJ1-4; D ambiguous. Trimming took off 5 bases at V and 8 bases at J, with 15 bases between the two ends. The germline V gene has CDR1 MNHEY and CDR2 SVGAGI. This CDR3 has 14 residues. The CDR3 DNA reads as TGTGCCAGCAGTCCCGGTAATATCCGGGAAAAACTGTTTTTT. This sequence encodes CASSPGNIREKLFF.

CDR3 amino acids: CASRDRIQANYGYTF. The CDR3 DNA reads TGCGCCAGCAGGGACAGAATCCAAGCTAACTATGGCTACACCTTC. The genes are TRBV4-1 and TRBJ1-2; weak D call: TRBD1 (6 bases). The V end was cut by 6 bases, the J end by 0 bases, with 14 bases between. The CDR3 totals 15 residues. Germline values: CDR1 MGHRA, CDR2 YSYEKL.

The V gene is TRBV7-3, the J gene TRBJ2-1, with 7 nucleotides matching TRBD1. Germline CDR1 and CDR2: SGHTA and FQGTGA. The CDR3 consists of 13 residues. The junction had 5 bases not matched to a gene; V was cut back by 5 bases and J by 7 bases. CDR3 loop: CASSPPTGNEQFF. As DNA, the CDR3 is TGTGCCAGCAGCCCGCCGACAGGGAATGAGCAGTTCTTC.